The 29 T cell receptor beta chains given below trace back to one sample, sequenced in a study of T cells in Graves' hyperthyroidism and ophthalmopathy. RNA transcripts gave rise to amplified TCR beta CDR3 regions. The HTBI primer set drove a first-round RT-PCR of the TCR CDR3. TCRdb fed the multiplex PCR reads into MiXCR, producing one record per CDR3 protein. The sample records hundreds of thousands of distinct CDR3 sequences, about 25% being singletons. Sequenced input: blood. The receptors were sampled from a man aged 50 to 60 with Graves' hyperthyroidism.

This clonotype was seen at least ten times. The CDR3 is CASSGRDDTEAFF. The CDR3 coding sequence is TGTGCCAGCTCGGGGAGGGACGACACTGAAGCTTTCTTT. The chain is built from TRBV27 and TRBJ1-1; possible D gene TRBD1, 5 bases. V was cut by 8 bases and J by 3 bases, with 13 bases left in between. This CDR3 has 13 amino acids. Germline V lookup: CDR1 MNHEY, CDR2 SMNVEV (reference sequence).

The chain is built from TRBV6-2 or TRBV6-3 and TRBJ2-1; D not resolved. The CDR3 covers 12 residues. V lost 0 bases and J 10 bases, leaving 7 bases between the germline ends. Germline-derived CDR1 and CDR2 are MNHEY and SVGEGT. The CDR3 region is CASSYSPREQFF. CDR3 DNA sequence: TGTGCCAGCAGTTACTCGCCCAGGGAGCAGTTCTTC.

The table lists this clonotype with many counts. The chain carries TRBV11-2 and TRBJ2-2, with TRBD1 as a possible D gene (6 bases). Germline CDR1 is SGHAT and CDR2 is FQNNGV. Between the trimmed V and J ends, which lost 4 bases and 3 bases, there was a span of 9 bases. The CDR3 length is 14 residues. The CDR3 coding sequence is TGTGCCAGCAGCTATTACAGGGACACCGGGGAGCTGTTTTTT. Translated, it gives CASSYYRDTGELFF. The whole variable domain, filled in from reference TRBV11-2 and TRBJ2-2, reads EAGVAQSPRYKIIEKRQSVAFWCNPISGHATLYWYQQILGQGPKLLIQFQNNGVVDDSQLPKDRFSAERLKGVDSTLKIQPAKLEDSAVYLCASSYYRDTGELFFGEGSRLTVL.

This chain uses TRBV7-9 with TRBJ2-5, with D perhaps given as TRBD1 or TRBD2 (5 bases each). Germline loops: CDR1 SEHNR, CDR2 FQNEAQ (reference sequence). Trimming removed 5 bases at V and 4 bases at J, with 17 bases between. The CDR3 sequence is 15 residues long. The chain's CDR3 is CASSPRDHLGETQYF. The CDR3 DNA is TGTGCCAGCAGCCCTCGGGACCATCTGGGAGAGACCCAGTACTTC.

This clonotype showed up just a few times. The chain joins TRBV30 to TRBJ1-1; no definite D call. CDR1 and CDR2 from the germline V gene are GTSNPN and SVGIG (reference sequence). Trimming took 5 bases from V and 1 from J, leaving 5 bases between them. This CDR3 has 11 amino acids. CDR3 bases: TGTGCCTGGGACTGGAACACTGAAGCTTTCTTT. Its translation is CAWDWNTEAFF.

To note about this clonotype: One junction end disagrees with the germline gene, perhaps due to a read error. The V and J genes are TRBV5-1 and TRBJ2-1; 8 nucleotides line up with TRBD2. The CDR3 loop spans 14 amino acids. Germline CDR1 and CDR2: SGHRS and YFSETQ. The CDR3, as DNA: TGCGCCAGCAGCGCGGGAGGACTTTACAATAAGCAGTTCTTC. It specifies CASSAGGLYNKQFF.

V is TRBV2 and J is TRBJ2-7; D is tentatively TRBD1 or TRBD2 (5 bases each). The CDR3 consists of 15 residues. V was cut by 3 bases and J by 6 bases, with 18 bases left in between. Germline V lookup: CDR1 SNHLY, CDR2 FYNNEI. CDR3 protein: CASSDIMGEIFEQYF. The DNA for the CDR3 is TGTGCCAGCAGTGATATAATGGGGGAGATCTTCGAGCAGTACTTC.

This clonotype was detected ten times or more. The chain employs TRBV5-1 and TRBJ2-1; 8 positions match TRBD2. The trim removed 3 bases at V and 1 base at J, leaving 3 bases unmatched. Looked up from germline, CDR1 is SGHRS and CDR2 is YFSETQ. This CDR3 has 15 residues. The CDR3 DNA follows: TGCGCCAGCAGCTGGACGGGAGGGTCCTACAATGAGCAGTTCTTC. Amino acid sequence: CASSWTGGSYNEQFF.

The CDR3 protein is CASSIRYNEQFF. For the CDR3, the DNA is TGTGCCAGTAGTATCCGATACAATGAGCAGTTCTTC. This chain uses TRBV19 with TRBJ2-1, with no clear D. The CDR3 is 12 amino acids. With 3 bases removed from V and 4 bases from J, the gap between germline ends came to 4 bases. From germline, CDR1 is LNHDA and CDR2 SQIVND (reference sequence).

This clonotype was seen more than once but under ten times. The chain has TRBV10-3 and TRBJ2-7; TRBD2 matches 9 bases. V shed 2 bases, J shed 5 bases, and the junction held 4 bases outside the gene matches. Germline V gives CDR1 ENHRY, CDR2 SYGVKD. The CDR3 sequence is 14 residues long. CDR3 region: CAISEVAGEDEQYF. The CDR3 DNA sequence: TGTGCCATCAGTGAGGTAGCGGGAGAAGACGAGCAGTACTTC.

V gene TRBV7-2 combines with J gene TRBJ1-5, with D possibly being TRBD1 (5 bases). The CDR3 spans 13 residues. In germline, CDR1 is SGHTA, CDR2 FQGNSA. Trimming took off 5 bases at V and 6 bases at J, with 11 bases between the two ends. CDR3 in DNA: TGTGCCAGCAGCCAGGAGAGGGGTCAGCCCCAGCATTTT. Protein sequence: CASSQERGQPQHF.

The chain has TRBV2 and TRBJ2-1, with 10 bases identical to TRBD2. Trimming took 6 bases from V and 7 from J; bases not matched to a gene: 6. Germline CDR1 is SNHLY and CDR2 is FYNNEI. CDR3 length: 14 amino acids. This chain's CDR3 is CASRPGLARNEQFF. The CDR3 DNA follows: TGTGCCAGCAGGCCGGGACTAGCGCGGAATGAGCAGTTCTTC.

The chain employs TRBV20-1 and TRBJ2-7, with 7 positions matching TRBD1. Germline V gives CDR1 DFQATT, CDR2 SNEGSKA (reference sequence). With V trimmed by 2 bases and J by 3 bases, 7 bases remained unmatched. This CDR3 region has 14 residues. CDR3 amino acids: CSARHGTANYEQYF. The CDR3 DNA is TGCAGTGCTAGACACGGGACAGCAAACTACGAGCAGTACTTC.

The V gene is TRBV7-7, the J gene TRBJ1-2; TRBD1 aligns across 9 bases. This CDR3 has 15 amino acids. Germline V gene sequence: CDR1 SSHAT, CDR2 FNYEAQ (reference sequence). V trimming: 2 bases; J trimming: 4 bases; junction bases outside the gene matches: 5. In DNA form, the CDR3 reads TGTGCCAGCAGCTTATGGGACAGGGAGTTCTATGGCTACACCTTC. Its protein is CASSLWDREFYGYTF.

The table lists this clonotype with a few counts. The gene calls are TRBV5-1 and TRBJ2-1; maybe TRBD1 (6 bases). V shed 0 bases and J shed 8 bases, with 12 bases lying between them. CDR1 and CDR2 (germline): SGHRS, YFSETQ. The CDR3 contains 14 residues. CDR3 loop: CASSLVTGRDEQFF. Written as DNA, the CDR3 is TGCGCCAGCAGCTTGGTGACAGGCCGGGATGAGCAGTTCTTC.

This clonotype was found a few times. This sequence joins TRBV19 and TRBJ2-7; D not resolved. V lost 5 bases, J lost 0 bases, and 8 bases lay in between. The CDR3 length is 13 residues. Germline lookup yields CDR1 LNHDA and CDR2 SQIVND (reference sequence). CDR3 coding DNA: TGTGCCAGTAGTTTACATAGCTCCTACGAGCAGTACTTC. Translating it yields CASSLHSSYEQYF. Drawing the rest from reference TRBV19 and TRBJ2-7, the complete variable domain is DGGITQSPKYLFRKEGQNVTLSCEQNLNHDAMYWYRQDPGQGLRLIYYSQIVNDFQKGDIAEGYSVSREKKESFPLTVTSAQKNPTAFYLCASSLHSSYEQYFGPGTRLTVT.

The chain links TRBV14 to TRBJ2-7; 8 positions agree with TRBD2. The V gene end was trimmed by 4 bases and the J gene end by 4 bases; junction bases not matched to a gene: 12. CDR1 SGHDN and CDR2 FVKESK come from the germline V gene. The CDR3 loop spans 16 amino acids. Written as DNA, the CDR3 is TGTGCCAGCAGCCCAGTCATGGGACTAGAAGGTTACGAGCAGTACTTC. Encoded protein: CASSPVMGLEGYEQYF.

A few counts support this clonotype. The CDR3: CASSLTALTGGFNEQFF. The CDR3 DNA follows: TGTGCCAGCAGCTTAACGGCTTTAACGGGAGGATTCAATGAGCAGTTCTTC. The rearrangement joins TRBV7-3 to TRBJ2-1, with 7 bases that match TRBD2. The CDR3 is 17 residues long. Germline V CDR1 and CDR2: SGHTA, FQGTGA. With 0 bases clipped from V and 6 bases from J, the junction kept 11 bases outside the gene matches. The variable domain in full, with the rest retrieved from reference TRBV7-3 and TRBJ2-1, is GAGVSQTPSNKVTEKGKYVELRCDPISGHTALYWYRQSLGQGPEFLIYFQGTGAADDSGLPNDRFFAVRPEGSVSTLKIQRTERGDSAVYLCASSLTALTGGFNEQFFGPGTRLTVL.

The rearrangement joins TRBV5-1 to TRBJ2-2, with D uncertain. The CDR3 sequence is 16 residues long. V was pared by 4 bases and J by 2 bases, with 15 bases between. The germline CDR1 and CDR2 sequences are SGHRS and YFSETQ. CDR3 nucleotides: TGCGCCAGCAGCCCCCGGAGATCCTTTAACACCGGGGAGCTGTTTTTT. Translated, it gives CASSPRRSFNTGELFF.

The chain joins TRBV4-1 to TRBJ2-3; possibly TRBD2 for D (6 bases). The CDR3 runs 15 residues. CDR1 and CDR2 (germline): MGHRA, YSYEKL. The V and J ends lost 0 bases and 5 bases respectively, with 12 bases between them. The CDR3 DNA reads TGCGCCAGCAGCCAAGAGGCAGCGGGTAGAGATACGCAGTATTTT. Its translation is CASSQEAAGRDTQYF.

V usage is TRBV7-2 and J usage is TRBJ1-1; 7 bases agree with TRBD1. The V segment lost 5 bases and the J segment 10 bases; nucleotides outside the gene matches: 16. The CDR3 consists of 15 residues. Germline CDR1 SGHTA, CDR2 FQGNSA. CDR3 nucleotides: TGTGCCAGCAGCCCTGGGACAGTCGGAAGGTTTGGAGCTTTCTTT. This sequence encodes CASSPGTVGRFGAFF.

This clonotype has more than one count but fewer than ten. The gene calls are TRBV29-1 and TRBJ2-7; D may be TRBD1 or TRBD2 (5 bases each). Germline CDR1 is SQVTM and CDR2 is ANQGSEA. The CDR3 has 14 residues. V was pared by 7 bases and J by 4 bases, with 20 bases between. CDR3 DNA sequence: TGCAGCGGTTCGACCGGGACCTCCTTATACGAGCAGTACTTC. Translating it yields CSGSTGTSLYEQYF.

Turning to this clonotype: One end of the junction is discordant with germline, which a read error may explain. The chain recombines TRBV2 with TRBJ1-3; 7 nucleotides align to TRBD1. The CDR3 length is 15 residues. Germline CDR1 is SNHLY and CDR2 is FYNNEI. In DNA, the CDR3 is TGTGCCAGCAGCGCCGAGACAGGGATCGGAAACACCACATATTTT. Protein product: CASSAETGIGNTTYF.

The V call is TRBV9, the J call TRBJ2-7; tentatively, D is TRBD2 (6 bases). This CDR3 comprises 15 residues. Germline-derived CDR1 and CDR2 are SGDLS and YYNGEE. Deletions cut 0 bases from V and 5 bases from J, with 15 bases between. CDR3 in DNA: TGTGCCAGCAGCGTAGGTCTAGCGACGGTCGACGAGCAGTACTTC. Translation: CASSVGLATVDEQYF.

The chain couples TRBV20-1 to TRBJ1-2, with 7 bases that match TRBD1. Germline CDR1 and CDR2: DFQATT and SNEGSKA (reference sequence). The junction had 10 bases not matched to a gene; V was cut back by 6 bases and J by 0 bases. The CDR3 is 15 residues long. The CDR3 region is CSAEQGTDTNYGYTF. The DNA for the CDR3 is TGCAGTGCGGAACAGGGGACGGACACTAACTATGGCTACACCTTC.

This clonotype was observed at least ten times. The chain carries TRBV20-1 and TRBJ2-5; D is undetermined. The CDR3 is 10 amino acids. Germline CDR1 is DFQATT and CDR2 is SNEGSKA (reference sequence). The V end was cut by 6 bases, the J end by 5 bases, with 7 bases between. CDR3 amino acids: CSAASETQYF. The DNA for the CDR3 is TGCAGTGCCGCAAGTGAGACCCAGTACTTC.

The genes are TRBV7-2 and TRBJ2-3; no definite D call. Per germline, CDR1 SGHTA and CDR2 FQGNSA. The CDR3 spans 14 residues. Trimming stripped 3 bases from V and 8 bases from J, with 15 bases between. This chain's CDR3 is CASSLDRNSPTQYF. CDR3 DNA sequence: TGTGCCAGCAGCTTGGACCGCAACAGCCCTACGCAGTATTTT.

This clonotype was counted only a few times. The chain carries TRBV5-5 and TRBJ2-3, with a tentative D call TRBD1 (6 bases). The germline V gene has CDR1 SGHKS and CDR2 YYEKEE (reference sequence). V was shortened by 1 base and J by 4 bases, with 13 bases between the two germline ends. The CDR3 runs 15 residues. The CDR3: CASSLYGRGADTQYF. The CDR3, as DNA: TGTGCCAGCAGCTTGTACGGCAGGGGAGCAGATACGCAGTATTTT.

Only a few counts were recorded for this clonotype. The V gene is TRBV11-2, the J gene TRBJ2-1; 9 nucleotides agree with TRBD1. The V gene end was trimmed by 5 bases and the J gene end by 10 bases; junction bases not matched to a gene: 12. This CDR3 is 15 amino acids long. Germline CDR1 SGHAT, CDR2 FQNNGV. The CDR3 sequence: CASSPRDRAREEQFF. CDR3 nucleotides: TGTGCCAGCAGCCCACGGGACAGGGCCCGAGAGGAGCAGTTCTTC.